These 20 T cell receptor beta chains came from one sample sequenced in a study of blood T cell repertoires in COVID-19 (dated by TCRdb to 2020 to 2022). Library prep was done by the immunoSEQ multiplex PCR assay. Held by TCRdb, this immuneACCESS table contains in-frame sequences only and omits some clones. Under half of the omission traces to an unresolved V gene where checked; the cause of the rest is unknown. In this sample the table shows over 80,000 clones, about 89% of which occur a single time. The top ten clonotypes cover about a tenth of the sample. Sequencing was performed on peripheral blood. All receptors derive from a man aged 50 to 59 with acute or convalescent COVID-19.

V usage is TRBV7-9 and J usage is TRBJ2-6; D might be TRBD1 (6 bases). The CDR3 is made up of 16 amino acids. V was trimmed by 5 bases and J by 2 bases, leaving 13 bases between them. Looked up from germline, CDR1 is SEHNR and CDR2 is FQNEAQ (reference sequence). For the CDR3, the DNA is TGTGCCAGCAGCGAGTCCACAGGGACTGGGGCCAACGTCCTGACTTTC. It yields the protein CASSESTGTGANVLTF.

The sample holds one count of this clone. This chain connects TRBV21-1 to TRBJ1-6; the table gives TRBD1 as D, unverified against the DNA. TRBV21-1 is reported as a pseudogene. This CDR3 contains 15 residues. This CDR3 reads CASSKGKGTGSPLHF. CDR3 nucleotides: TGTGCCAGCAGCAAAGGGAAGGGGACAGGTTCACCCCTCCACTTT.

This chain connects TRBV13 to TRBJ2-1; TRBD2 matches 9 bases. Germline-derived CDR1 and CDR2 are PRHDT and FYEKMQ (reference sequence). CDR3 length: 16 amino acids. The V and J ends lost 4 bases and 0 bases, in that order; junction bases with no gene match: 4. CDR3 bases: TGTGCCAGCAGCTACACTAGCGGGCCCTCCTACAATGAGCAGTTCTTC. It specifies CASSYTSGPSYNEQFF.

The chain has TRBV29-1 and TRBJ1-3; D is perhaps TRBD1 (5 bases). The V and J ends lost 5 bases and 0 bases respectively, with 14 bases between them. The CDR3 extends over 15 amino acids. Germline CDR1 is SQVTM and CDR2 is ANQGSEA. CDR3 protein: CSVRIGGGSGNTIYF. The CDR3 bases are TGCAGCGTTCGAATCGGGGGAGGCTCTGGAAACACCATATATTTT.

The chain carries TRBV11-3 and TRBJ2-7; tentatively, D is TRBD2 (6 bases). CDR1 is SGHNT and CDR2 is YENEEA in the germline V gene. V lost 5 bases and J lost 2, with 19 bases in between. The CDR3 is made up of 16 amino acids. In nucleotides, the CDR3 is TGTGCCAGCAGCCCCCCAGGAGGGCGATTAGCCTACGAGCAGTACTTC. Its protein product is CASSPPGGRLAYEQYF. The full variable domain, completed using reference TRBV11-3 and TRBJ2-7, is EAGVVQSPRYKIIEKKQPVAFWCNPISGHNTLYWYLQNLGQGPELLIRYENEEAVDDSQLPKDRFSAERLKGVDSTLKIQPAELGDSAVYLCASSPPGGRLAYEQYFGPGTRLTVT.

This chain connects TRBV3-1 (or the pseudogene TRBV3-2) to TRBJ1-1, with D possibly matching TRBD1 (5 bases). Trimming left V 2 bases short and J 4 bases short, with 11 bases between. CDR1 is LGHDT, CDR2 YNNKEL, per germline (reference sequence). This CDR3 has 14 amino acids. The CDR3: CASSQLTGGTEAFF. CDR3 DNA: TGTGCCAGCAGCCAATTGACCGGGGGCACTGAAGCTTTCTTT.

The chain couples TRBV7-8 to TRBJ2-1; tentative D call: TRBD1 (7 bases). V lost 5 bases, J lost 13 bases, and 15 bases lay in between. This CDR3 is 12 amino acids long. The germline gives CDR1 SGHVS, CDR2 FQNEAQ. The CDR3 region has the DNA TGTGCCAGCAGCCCCGCGGGACAGAAACAGTTCTTC. This gives the protein CASSPAGQKQFF.

This chain links TRBV2 with TRBJ2-1, with 9 positions matching TRBD1. This CDR3 spans 13 amino acids. V lost 7 bases and J lost 7; bases outside the gene matches: 5. Germline CDR1 SNHLY, CDR2 FYNNEI. Here the CDR3 reads CASNGQGRNEQFF. The CDR3 nucleotides are TGTGCCAGCAATGGACAGGGGCGGAATGAGCAGTTCTTC. The full variable domain, rest sourced from reference TRBV2 and TRBJ2-1, is EPEVTQTPSHQVTQMGQEVILRCVPISNHLYFYWYRQILGQKVEFLVSFYNNEISEKSEIFDDQFSVERPDGSNFTLKIRSTKLEDSAMYFCASNGQGRNEQFFGPGTRLTVL.

This sequence joins TRBV6-1 and TRBJ2-7; TRBD2 matches 11 bases. This CDR3 region has 16 residues. CDR1 and CDR2 from the germline V gene are MNHNS and SASEGT. J gave up 1 base and V 1 base, and 3 bases lay outside the gene matches. Here the CDR3 DNA reads TGTGCCAGCAGTGAAGGGAGACTAGCGGGATCCTACGAGCAGTACTTC. It is translated as CASSEGRLAGSYEQYF.

This chain joins TRBV19 and TRBJ2-7; 11 bases agree with TRBD1. This CDR3 comprises 14 residues. The V segment lost 3 bases and the J segment 2 bases; nucleotides outside the gene matches: 0. In germline, CDR1 is LNHDA, CDR2 SQIVND (reference sequence). Here the CDR3 reads CASSMGQGAYEQYF. The CDR3 region has the DNA TGTGCCAGTAGTATGGGACAGGGGGCCTACGAGCAGTACTTC.

The rearrangement links TRBV5-1 to TRBJ1-3; D unclear. CDR3 length equals 13 residues. Trimming shortened V by 1 base and J by 4 bases, and 6 bases separated the two germline ends. Germline CDR1 SGHRS, CDR2 YFSETQ. CDR3 region: CASSLTTGNTIYF. CDR3 DNA: TGCGCCAGCAGCTTGACCACAGGAAACACCATATATTTT.

This rearrangement joins TRBV24-1 to TRBJ2-3; the D gene is possibly TRBD1 (6 bases). V was clipped by 4 bases and J by 1 base, with 11 bases between them. The germline CDR1 and CDR2 sequences are KGHDR and SFDVKD. This CDR3 contains 15 residues. The CDR3, as DNA: TGTGCCACCAGTGAAACAGGGTTCGGCACAGATACGCAGTATTTT. This translates into CATSETGFGTDTQYF.

This clone was detected only a few times. The chain joins TRBV2 to TRBJ1-1, with D maybe TRBD1 (6 bases). This CDR3 has 13 residues. In germline, CDR1 is SNHLY, CDR2 FYNNEI. V gave up 11 bases and J gave up 0 bases, with 13 bases separating them. In DNA, the CDR3 is TGTGCCGGCTCAAGGGACATGAACACTGAAGCTTTCTTT. It codes for CAGSRDMNTEAFF.

The rearrangement uses TRBV9 and TRBJ2-7, with 8 positions matching TRBD1. Germline assignment: CDR1 SGDLS and CDR2 YYNGEE. V was pared by 0 bases and J by 2 bases, with 4 bases of the junction left unmatched. The CDR3 length is 15 residues. CDR3 sequence reads: CASSVAGQETYEQYF. CDR3 DNA sequence: TGTGCCAGCAGCGTAGCGGGACAGGAGACCTACGAGCAGTACTTC.

The rearrangement joins TRBV19 to TRBJ1-5, with 7 positions matching TRBD1. Trimming took 7 bases from V and 4 from J; bases not matched to a gene: 7. The CDR3 runs to 14 residues. Germline V gene lookup returns CDR1 LNHDA and CDR2 SQIVND (reference sequence). Here the CDR3 reads CASTTTGKNQPQHF. DNA of the CDR3: TGTGCCAGTACCACGACAGGGAAGAATCAGCCCCAGCATTTT.

The V and J genes are TRBV19 and TRBJ2-7, with D possibly being TRBD1 (5 bases). V was pared by 3 bases and J by 1 base, with 13 bases between. Germline CDR1 and CDR2: LNHDA and SQIVND (reference sequence). The CDR3 loop spans 15 amino acids. The CDR3 loop reads CASSIGRVGSYEQYF. CDR3 nucleotides: TGTGCCAGTAGTATTGGCAGGGTCGGGTCCTACGAGCAGTACTTC. Using reference TRBV19 and TRBJ2-7 for the parts outside the CDR3, the full variable domain is DGGITQSPKYLFRKEGQNVTLSCEQNLNHDAMYWYRQDPGQGLRLIYYSQIVNDFQKGDIAEGYSVSREKKESFPLTVTSAQKNPTAFYLCASSIGRVGSYEQYFGPGTRLTVT.

The V and J genes are TRBV5-1 and TRBJ1-2, with D unclear. Trimming stripped 4 bases from V and 2 bases from J, with 9 bases between. The CDR3 totals 13 residues. Germline V lookup: CDR1 SGHRS, CDR2 YFSETQ. This chain's CDR3 is CASSDAQNYGYTF. The CDR3 DNA sequence: TGCGCCAGCAGCGATGCGCAAAACTATGGCTACACCTTC.

The V call is TRBV27, the J call TRBJ2-1, with a possible D match to TRBD1 (5 bases). The germline V gene has CDR1 MNHEY and CDR2 SMNVEV (reference sequence). V gave up 0 bases and J gave up 10 bases, with 13 bases separating them. This CDR3 region has 14 residues. The CDR3 region is CASSLSLTGEEQFF. CDR3 nucleotides: TGTGCCAGCAGTTTATCCCTCACAGGAGAGGAGCAGTTCTTC.

The chain uses TRBV20-1 and TRBJ2-7; no firm D call. V was shortened by 6 bases and J by 4 bases, with 10 bases between the two germline ends. This CDR3 comprises 11 residues. Per the germline V gene, CDR1 is DFQATT and CDR2 is SNEGSKA (reference sequence). CDR3 sequence reads: CSARNGYEQYF. In DNA, the CDR3 is TGCAGTGCCCGAAACGGGTACGAGCAGTACTTC.

J is TRBJ1-6 and V is TRBV5-1; TRBD1 might be the D (5 bases). The germline V gene has CDR1 SGHRS and CDR2 YFSETQ. CDR3 length equals 15 residues. Trimming removed 4 bases from V and 8 bases from J, with 16 bases in between. CDR3: CASSGGDPIYSPLHF. For the CDR3, the DNA is TGCGCCAGCAGCGGAGGGGACCCTATCTATTCACCCCTCCACTTT.